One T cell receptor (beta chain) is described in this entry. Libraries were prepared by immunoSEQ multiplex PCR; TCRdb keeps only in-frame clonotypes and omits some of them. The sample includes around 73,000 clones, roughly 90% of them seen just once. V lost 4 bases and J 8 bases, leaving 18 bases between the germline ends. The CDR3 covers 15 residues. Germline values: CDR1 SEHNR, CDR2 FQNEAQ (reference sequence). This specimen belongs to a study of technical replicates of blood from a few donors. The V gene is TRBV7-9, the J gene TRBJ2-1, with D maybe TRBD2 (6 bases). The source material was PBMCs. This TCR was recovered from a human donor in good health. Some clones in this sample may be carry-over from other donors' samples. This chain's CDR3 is CASSSSHRGIYEQFF. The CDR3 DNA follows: TGTGCCAGCAGCTCGTCCCATCGCGGGATCTATGAGCAGTTCTTC.